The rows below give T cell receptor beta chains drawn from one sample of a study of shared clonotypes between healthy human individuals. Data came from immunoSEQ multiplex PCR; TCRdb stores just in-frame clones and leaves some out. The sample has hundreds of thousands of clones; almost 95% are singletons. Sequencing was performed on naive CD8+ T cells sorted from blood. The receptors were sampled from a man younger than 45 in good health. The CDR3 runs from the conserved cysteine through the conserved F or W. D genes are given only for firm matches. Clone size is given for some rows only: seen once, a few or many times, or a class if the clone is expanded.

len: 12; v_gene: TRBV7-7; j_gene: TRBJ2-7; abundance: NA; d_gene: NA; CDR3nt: TGTGCCAGCAGCTCGGATGGGGGCGAGCAGTACTTC; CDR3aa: CASSSDGGEQYF
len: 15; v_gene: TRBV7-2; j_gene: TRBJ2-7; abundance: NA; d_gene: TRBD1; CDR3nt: TGTGCCAGCAGCTTAAGCGGACAGGGACTCTACGAGCAGTACTTC; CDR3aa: CASSLSGQGLYEQYF
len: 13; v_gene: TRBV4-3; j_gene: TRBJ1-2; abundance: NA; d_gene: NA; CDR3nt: TGCGCCAGCAGCCATACCAACTCTATGGGCTACACCTTC; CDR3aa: CASSHTNSMGYTF
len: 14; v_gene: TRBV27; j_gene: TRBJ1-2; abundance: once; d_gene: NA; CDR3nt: TGTGCCAGCAGTTTAACCATGGGTGACTATGGCTACACCTTC; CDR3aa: CASSLTMGDYGYTF
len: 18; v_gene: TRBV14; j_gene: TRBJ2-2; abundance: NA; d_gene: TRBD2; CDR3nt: TGTGCCAGCAGCGACCGACCGCTAGCGGGAGCGGGCACCGGGGAGCTGTTTTTT; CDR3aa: CASSDRPLAGAGTGELFF
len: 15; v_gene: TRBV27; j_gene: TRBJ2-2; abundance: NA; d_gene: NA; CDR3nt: TGTGCCAGCAGCCAATGGGGGGAGAGCACCGGGGAGCTGTTTTTT; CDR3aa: CASSQWGESTGELFF
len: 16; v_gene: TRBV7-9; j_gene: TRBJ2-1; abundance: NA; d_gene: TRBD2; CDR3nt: TGTGCCAGCAGCCAAATAGCGGGAGAAGGTCGCAATGAGCAGTTCTTC; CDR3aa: CASSQIAGEGRNEQFF
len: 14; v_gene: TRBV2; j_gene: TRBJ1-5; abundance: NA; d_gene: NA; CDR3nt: TGTGCCAGCAGTGAACTCGGGGTCAATCGGCCCCAGCATTTT; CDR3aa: CASSELGVNRPQHF
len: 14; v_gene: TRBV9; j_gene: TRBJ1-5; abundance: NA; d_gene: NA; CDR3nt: TGTGCCAGCAGCGCTGAGGGGGGTAATCAGCCCCAGCATTTT; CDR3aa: CASSAEGGNQPQHF
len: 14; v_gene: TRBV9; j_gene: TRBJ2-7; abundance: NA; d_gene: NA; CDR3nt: TGTGCCAGCAGCGTGAGGGGGTCGCTCTACGAGCAGTACTTC; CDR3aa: CASSVRGSLYEQYF